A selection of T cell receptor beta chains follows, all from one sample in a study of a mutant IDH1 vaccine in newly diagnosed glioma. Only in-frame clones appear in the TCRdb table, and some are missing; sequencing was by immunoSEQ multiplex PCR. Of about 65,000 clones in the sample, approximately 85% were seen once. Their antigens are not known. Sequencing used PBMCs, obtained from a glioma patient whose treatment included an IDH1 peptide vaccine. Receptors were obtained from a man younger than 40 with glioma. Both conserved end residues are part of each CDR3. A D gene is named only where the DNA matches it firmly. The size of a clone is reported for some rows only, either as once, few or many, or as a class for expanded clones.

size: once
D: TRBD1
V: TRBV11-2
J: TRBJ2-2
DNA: TGTGCCAGCAGCCCGGGACAGGTGGGCACCGGGGAGCTGTTTTTT
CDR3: CASSPGQVGTGELFF

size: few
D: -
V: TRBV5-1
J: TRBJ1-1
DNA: TGCGCCAGCAGGAGGTCGGGGAACACTGAAGCTTTCTTT
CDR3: CASRRSGNTEAFF

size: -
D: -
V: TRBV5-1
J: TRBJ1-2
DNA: TGCGCCAGCAGTTCATTGGAAGCTAACTATGGCTACACCTTC
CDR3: CASSSLEANYGYTF

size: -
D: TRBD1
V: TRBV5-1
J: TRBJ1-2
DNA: TGCGCCAGCAGCTTACAGGGGGGTTTAAACTATGGCTACACCTTC
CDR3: CASSLQGGLNYGYTF

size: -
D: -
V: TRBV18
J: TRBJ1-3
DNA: TGTGCCAGCTCGCCCGTGGGGAAATCAGATGGAAACACCATATATTTT
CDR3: CASSPVGKSDGNTIYF

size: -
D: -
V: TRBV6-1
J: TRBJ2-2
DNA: TGTGCCAGCCCGACGTCAGGCAACTTCGGGGAGCTGTTTTTT
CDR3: CASPTSGNFGELFF

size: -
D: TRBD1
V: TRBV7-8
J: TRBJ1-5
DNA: TGTGCCAGCAGCTTAGGACAGGGGGCTTCTCAGCCCCAGCATTTT
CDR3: CASSLGQGASQPQHF

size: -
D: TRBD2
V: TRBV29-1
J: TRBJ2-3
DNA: TGCAGCGGCCCAATCGTGGAGCGGGGAGAATCCTCTAGCACAGATACGCAGTATTTT
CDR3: CSGPIVERGESSSTDTQYF

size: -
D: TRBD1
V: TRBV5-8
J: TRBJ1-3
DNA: TGTGCCAGCAGCCTAAGCCGGGACAGGGGAAACACCATATATTTT
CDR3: CASSLSRDRGNTIYF

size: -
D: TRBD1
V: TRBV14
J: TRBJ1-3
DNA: TGTGCCAGCAGCCGAGTGACAGGGGCCTCTGGAAACACCATATATTTT
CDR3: CASSRVTGASGNTIYF

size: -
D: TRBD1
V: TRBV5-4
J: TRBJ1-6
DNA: TGTGCCAGCAGCCCAGGGTCCGGGACAGGGAACAACAGGTATAATTCACCCCTCCACTTT
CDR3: CASSPGSGTGNNRYNSPLHF

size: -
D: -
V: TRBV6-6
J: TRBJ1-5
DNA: TGTGCCAGCAGTTACGGAGTATCCAACAATCAGCCCCAGCATTTT
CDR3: CASSYGVSNNQPQHF

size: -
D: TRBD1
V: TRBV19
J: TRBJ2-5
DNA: TGTGCCAGTAGTATAGGGAGGGACAGGGTGGAGACCCAGTACTTC
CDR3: CASSIGRDRVETQYF

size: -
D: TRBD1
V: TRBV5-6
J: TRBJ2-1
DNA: TGTGCCAGCGATCCGGGACAGAGATACAATGAGCAGTTCTTC
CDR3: CASDPGQRYNEQFF

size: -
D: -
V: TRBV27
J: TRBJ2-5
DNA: TGTGCCAGCAGTTCAAACCTCGGGAACGAGCATTACTTC
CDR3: CASSSNLGNEHYF

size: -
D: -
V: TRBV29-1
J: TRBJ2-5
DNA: TGCAGCGTTGGTCTCAGTCGTCAAGAGACCCAGTACTTC
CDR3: CSVGLSRQETQYF

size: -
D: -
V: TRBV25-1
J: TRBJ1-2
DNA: TGTGCCAGCAGGGCTGACAGAAACCAGTGGGGTGGCTACACCTTC
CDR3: CASRADRNQWGGYTF

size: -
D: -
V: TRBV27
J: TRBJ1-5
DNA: TGTGCCAGCAGGACCCTGGGACCGGCGAATCAGCCCCAGCATTTT
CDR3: CASRTLGPANQPQHF

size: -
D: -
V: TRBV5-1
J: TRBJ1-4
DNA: TGCGCCAGCAGCATCGGGGCCCTGGATACTAATGAAAAACTGTTTTTT
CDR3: CASSIGALDTNEKLFF

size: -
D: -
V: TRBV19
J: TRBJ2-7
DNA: TGTGCCAGTAGTGCCACCTTTTCCTCCTACGAGCAGTACTTC
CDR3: CASSATFSSYEQYF

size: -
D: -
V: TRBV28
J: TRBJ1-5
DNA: TGTGCCAGCAGTCTACAGCGTCAGCCCCAGCATTTT
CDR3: CASSLQRQPQHF

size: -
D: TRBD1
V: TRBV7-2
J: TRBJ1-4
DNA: TGTGCCAGCAGCCGAAACAGGGGAGGGAATGAAAAACTGTTTTTT
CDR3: CASSRNRGGNEKLFF

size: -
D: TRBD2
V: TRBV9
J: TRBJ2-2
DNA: TGTGCCAGCAGCCCCCGGGGGGCCGGGGAGCTGTTTTTT
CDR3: CASSPRGAGELFF

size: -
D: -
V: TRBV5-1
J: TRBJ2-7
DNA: TGCGCCAGCAGCCACGGGACCGCCTACGAGCAGTACTTC
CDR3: CASSHGTAYEQYF

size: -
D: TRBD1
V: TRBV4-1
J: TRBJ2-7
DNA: TGCGCCAGCAGCCAAGAGAGACAGGGGTATAGCTCCTACGAGCAGTACTTC
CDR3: CASSQERQGYSSYEQYF

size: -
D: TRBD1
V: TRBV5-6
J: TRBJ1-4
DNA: TGTGCCAGCAGCTTTCGACAGGGAACCACTGAAAAACTGTTTTTT
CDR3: CASSFRQGTTEKLFF

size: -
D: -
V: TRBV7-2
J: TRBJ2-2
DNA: TGTGCCAGCAGCTCAGGGGTCCGGGGCACCGGGGAGCTGTTTTTT
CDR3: CASSSGVRGTGELFF

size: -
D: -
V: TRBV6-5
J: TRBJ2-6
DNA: TGTGCCAGCAGTCGACAGGCCTCTGGGGCCAACGTCCTGACTTTC
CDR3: CASSRQASGANVLTF

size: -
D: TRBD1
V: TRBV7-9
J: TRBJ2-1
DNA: TGTGCCAGCAGCCGGACAGGGACGAATGAGCAGTTCTTC
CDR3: CASSRTGTNEQFF

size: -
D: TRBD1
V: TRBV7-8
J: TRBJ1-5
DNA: TGTGCCAGCAGCTTGTTCCGGGACAGGGGAATGAGCAATCAGCCCCAGCATTTT
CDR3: CASSLFRDRGMSNQPQHF

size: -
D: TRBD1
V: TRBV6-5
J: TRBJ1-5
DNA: TGTGCCAGCAGCAGGACAGGGGAGTTCCAGCCCCAGCATTTT
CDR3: CASSRTGEFQPQHF

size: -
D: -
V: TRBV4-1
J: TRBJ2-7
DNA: TGCGCCAGCAGCCAAGATCGTGGGGGGCTGAGCGAGCAGTACTTC
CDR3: CASSQDRGGLSEQYF

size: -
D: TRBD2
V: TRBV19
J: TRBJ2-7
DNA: TGTGCCAGTAGTCCATACGGAAGCGGGGGGGCCTACGAGCAGTACTTC
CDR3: CASSPYGSGGAYEQYF

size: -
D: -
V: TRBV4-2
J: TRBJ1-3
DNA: TGTGCCAGCAGCCAAGGTGGGCCCGAACCTGGAAACACCATATATTTT
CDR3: CASSQGGPEPGNTIYF

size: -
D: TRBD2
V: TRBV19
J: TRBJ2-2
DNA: TGTGCCAGTAGCCAGAATCCGGGACTAGCGGGGGGCCAAAACACCGGGGAGCTGTTTTTT
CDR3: CASSQNPGLAGGQNTGELFF

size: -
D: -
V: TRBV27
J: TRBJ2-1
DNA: TGTGCCAGCAGTTTACTGGGACGAAATGAGCAGTTCTTC
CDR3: CASSLLGRNEQFF

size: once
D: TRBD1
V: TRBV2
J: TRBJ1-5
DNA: TGTGCCAGCAGTGAGGGCAGGGGGCTGAATCAGCCCCAGCATTTT
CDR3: CASSEGRGLNQPQHF

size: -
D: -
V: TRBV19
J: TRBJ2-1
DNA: TGTGCCAGTAGTTCCTTCCTAGGGGACTACAATGAGCAGTTCTTC
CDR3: CASSSFLGDYNEQFF

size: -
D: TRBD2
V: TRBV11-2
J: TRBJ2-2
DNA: TGTGCCAGCAGCTTAGATGCTAGCGGGGTCACCGGGACCGGGGAGCTGTTTTTT
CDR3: CASSLDASGVTGTGELFF

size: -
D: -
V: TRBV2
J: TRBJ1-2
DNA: TGTGCCAGCAGGCTATTGGACTATGGCTACACCTTC
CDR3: CASRLLDYGYTF

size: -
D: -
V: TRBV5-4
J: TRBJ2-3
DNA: TGTGCCAGCAGCCCAAAATCCTCGGGGCGGCGCACAGATACGCAGTATTTT
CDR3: CASSPKSSGRRTDTQYF

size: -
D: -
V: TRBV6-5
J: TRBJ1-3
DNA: TGTGCCAGCAGTTACTCGTTCGGCAGGGGTGGAAACACCATATATTTT
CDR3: CASSYSFGRGGNTIYF

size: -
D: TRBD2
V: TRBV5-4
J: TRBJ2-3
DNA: TGTGCCAGCAGCCTCCTCCGGGGGGGGTATAGGACCGGCGAAGATACGCAGTATTTT
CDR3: CASSLLRGGYRTGEDTQYF

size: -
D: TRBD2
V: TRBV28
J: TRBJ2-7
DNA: TGTGCCAGCAGCCTGAGCGGGGTAGGGTCCTACGAGCAGTACTTC
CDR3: CASSLSGVGSYEQYF

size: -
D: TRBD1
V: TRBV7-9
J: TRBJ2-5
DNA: TGTGCCAGCAGCCCCGGACAGGGCCAAGAGACCCAGTACTTC
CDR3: CASSPGQGQETQYF